This T cell receptor (beta chain) appears in the sequencing data of a study of PD-L1 blockade in urothelial cancer (dated by TCRdb to 2016 to 2017). Some background on the complete study: Therapy was started around 2014 for all patients, and atezolizumab 1,200 mg was administered intravenously every 3 weeks. Patients had an ECOG performance status of 0 or 1 and had received between 0 and 3 prior chemotherapy regimens. Durable clinical benefit was defined as progression-free survival longer than 6 months, and TCR features were also tested against progression-free and overall survival. Pretreatment tumor samples, along with matched peripheral blood serially collected before and after atezolizumab treatment, were subjected to TCR sequencing. A median of about 140,000 T cells and 83,000 or so unique TCRs was obtained from blood samples, and a median clonality of approximately 0.08 was observed. The study was an exploratory multi-omic analysis of somatic, immune and clinical correlates of response to PD-L1 blockade with atezolizumab in urothelial cancer. Pretreatment blood TCR-seq was available for around 29 patients, at least one posttreatment blood collection was obtained for 24 patients, and tumor TCR-seq was available for 24 patients. About nine tenths of the roughly 29 patients were males with bladder-origin urothelial cancer, and about 60% of the roughly 29 reported a prior smoking history. Eight to ten patients achieved durable clinical benefit and 20 did not. Blood samples were analyzed at two time points: 3 weeks after treatment start (second dose) and 6 weeks after treatment start. In the same patients, pretreatment tumors underwent whole exome sequencing and RNA sequencing in addition to TCR sequencing. Paper-wide results and their limitations: Among patients with durable benefit, tumor-associated TCR clones showed greater expansion in peripheral blood 3 weeks after treatment started (n ≈ 23, p = 0.022). Improved progression-free and overall survival was associated with having pretreatment peripheral blood TCR clonality below the median. Because the sample size was small (n of about 29) and many exploratory analyses were performed, the results are intended to be hypothesis-generating.

A remark on this clone: It lacks a known antigen. No base quality values were provided; no much bigger clone lies one nucleotide off.

The cohort comprised around 31 patients with locally advanced or metastatic urothelial carcinoma treated at Memorial Sloan Kettering on a trial protocol. Peripheral blood mononuclear cells were collected pretreatment and during treatment, with between 1 and 8 total time points obtained per patient. The Qiagen DNeasy Blood extraction kit was used to purify genomic DNA from total PBMCs and from tumor samples. PBMCs were collected pretreatment and during treatment, and were isolated and stored as previously described. CDR1 and CDR2, looked up from the germline V gene (reference sequence), are GTSNPN and SVGIG. V has 3 bases trimmed and J has 10 bases trimmed; junction bases matching no gene number 21. The CDR3 covers 18 residues, taking in both the cysteine and the phenylalanine. Solely the CDR3 DNA is kept, with 54 bases framed from the first base. Synthetic TCR analog templates were spiked into each PCR to estimate absolute template abundance from read counts. Using the immunoSEQ assay, TCRbeta CDR3 regions were amplified from genomic DNA with bias-controlled V and J gene primers. Sequencing of rearranged TCRbeta segments was performed at approximately 20X coverage. The original methods were these. Sequencing errors were corrected by clustering and CDR3s were annotated against IMGT to assign V, D and J genes. Downstream analyses used only productive TCRbeta rearrangements and left out out-of-frame or stop-codon sequences. Clonality was calculated as one minus the Shannon entropy normalized by the log of the number of unique productive sequences. Clones differing between time points or between blood and tumor were identified using Fisher's exact test with Benjamini-Hochberg correction, with an adjusted p below 0.01 applied as the threshold. The source is immuneACCESS, and TCRdb retained only in-frame sequences with V and J called. Part of the clones is not carried over; for the studies checked, unresolved V genes explain less than half of this, and the remainder is unexplained. Clone size and V and J calls were adopted from that table, with D and trimming inferred from the DNA. The table for this sample lists 53,000 or so clones; about 86% of them were counted only once. The ten largest clonotypes hold about a sixth of the sample.

The V gene is TRBV30 and the J gene is TRBJ2-1, with 10 bases aligning to TRBD1. The sequencing here drew on PBMCs, taken around atezolizumab (anti-PD-L1) treatment. This receptor was taken from a man aged 55 to 70 with urothelial cancer. DNA sequence: TGTGCCTGGAGAGTCTACCGACAGGGGGCTGCAGGGGTCGGGGAGCAGTTCTTC. It specifies CAWRVYRQGAAGVGEQFF.